The clone carrying this TCR beta chain has at least ten counts. Its antigen is as yet unknown. The data stem from a study of T cells in Graves' hyperthyroidism and ophthalmopathy. Study-wide points: Most thyroid clonotypes that were expanded above 0.001 also turned up in blood. Model predictions of ophthalmopathy came a median around 6.5 months before onset.

Germline trimming cut 4 bases from V and 1 base from J; bases unmatched to any gene: 5. Germline CDR1 SGHKS, CDR2 YYEKEE (reference sequence). CDR3 length: 14 amino acids. Amplification targeted TCR beta CDR3 regions from RNA transcripts. Carried out on the TCR CDR3, a first-round RT-PCR used the HTBI primer set. TCRdb re-called the multiplex PCR reads with MiXCR, one entry per CDR3 protein. The sample has roughly 570,000 distinct CDR3 sequences; more than 45% are singletons. The V gene is TRBV5-5, the J gene TRBJ2-7; 7 bases line up with TRBD2. The sequence was collected from a woman aged 18-29 years with Graves' hyperthyroidism. The sequencing input was peripheral blood or thyroid tissue (not recorded which). The CDR3 DNA is TGTGCCAGCAGCCTAGGAGCGGGATCCTACGAGCAGTACTTC. Protein sequence: CASSLGAGSYEQYF.